Listed here is a single TCR beta chain. The data stem from a study of cytomegalovirus exposure and HLA in healthy donors. The overall study: Out of 300 to 500 genotyped donors, roughly 80% belonged to the Caucasian-associated ancestry cluster.

V was trimmed by 5 bases and J by 1 base, leaving 10 bases between them. This CDR3 has 14 amino acids. The germline V gene encodes CDR1 MGHDK and CDR2 SYGVNS. This PCR relied on a set of 60 Vbeta primers and 13 Jbeta primers. The repertoire was sequenced with immunoSEQ multiplex PCR; TCRdb's copy has only in-frame clones and lacks some. The sample shows tens of thousands of clones, around three fifths of them seen only once. This TCR was recovered from a boy between 5 and 17 years old in good health and CMV-seropositive. The J gene is TRBJ2-3, the V gene TRBV25-1, with no clear D. The sequencing sample was made of PBMCs. Here the CDR3 DNA reads TGTGCCAGCAGTTTTGAGCAGGGCACAGATACGCAGTATTTT. Encoded protein: CASSFEQGTDTQYF.